The T cell receptor beta chain described here comes from a study of blood T cell repertoires in COVID-19. In the study overall: The United States, Italy and Spain supplied acute and convalescent COVID-19 samples. Nucleic acid was either cDNA or gDNA, and it came from T cells, B-cell-depleted T cells, or PBMCs.

The authors' processing: Estimates of nucleated cell counts were drawn from the amplification of reference gene primers. Here immunoSEQ multiplex PCR was the method, and the copy in TCRdb shows in-frame clones only, minus some. The DNA was the basis for D and trimming; V, J and clone size are from that table. Here the sample spans about 42,000 clones, 90% being singletons. Germline V CDR1 and CDR2: MNHEY, SMNVEV (reference sequence). V shed 5 bases and J shed 6 bases, with 11 bases lying between them. This CDR3 contains 12 residues. The TCR comes from a human donor in a cohort sampled during active COVID-19. J is TRBJ2-7 and V is TRBV27, with D uncertain. Sample: peripheral blood. DNA for the CDR3: TGTGCCAGCAGTCAGCTCGGGTCCGAGCAGTACTTC. Residues: CASSQLGSEQYF.